The clone carrying this T cell receptor (beta chain) turned up a few times. What it recognizes is unknown. Documented time point: baseline, week 1 (first vaccination visit). Noted treatment: pre-vaccination baseline after standard-of-care therapy. The donor cohort comprised cases of new WHO grade 3 or 4 IDH1-mutant, ATRX-lost astrocytoma. The sample belongs to a study of a mutant IDH1 vaccine in newly diagnosed glioma. Study context: The sex distribution of treated patients was around 60% male and roughly 38% female, with a mean age of 40.4 years. Whole-study findings and limits: The occurrence of vaccine-induced immune responses was seen in around 94% of patients.

The data were produced by immunoSEQ multiplex PCR, yet TCRdb's version contains in-frame clones alone and is incomplete. The data show 95,000 to 100,000 clones, about 90% seen once. Trimming pared 4 bases from V and 2 bases from J, leaving 3 bases between. The CDR3 totals 11 residues. Germline CDR1 SEHNR, CDR2 FQNEAQ (reference sequence). The sample here was PBMCs, taken from a glioma patient treated with radiotherapy, temozolomide or both. This sequence was found in a woman aged 45-60 years with glioma. The chain uses TRBV7-9 and TRBJ2-7; D uncertain. The CDR3 here is CASSSAYEQYF. CDR3 bases: TGTGCCAGCAGCTCCGCCTACGAGCAGTACTTC.